This T cell receptor (beta chain) was observed in a study of T cell responses to AZD1222 COVID-19 vaccine. This clone was picked up a small number of times. Trimming removed 0 bases at V and 3 bases at J, with 0 bases between. Germline assignment: CDR1 MRHNA and CDR2 SNTAGT. This CDR3 is 13 amino acids long. Data came from immunoSEQ multiplex PCR; TCRdb stores just in-frame clones and leaves some out. The data contain roughly 150,000 clones, approximately 90% of them seen just once; the ten biggest clones take up 1.3%. The origin of this receptor is an adult in good health. The sample in question was peripheral blood, obtained on day 0 of AZD1222 vaccination. The rearrangement joins TRBV6-4 to TRBJ2-6; D is undetermined. The CDR3 loop is CASSDSGANVLTF. The CDR3 nucleotides read TGTGCCAGCAGTGACTCTGGGGCCAACGTCCTGACTTTC.